The present T cell receptor beta chain was sequenced within a study of blood T cell repertoires in COVID-19. Background on the study: Material from acute and convalescent COVID-19 was sourced from the United States, Italy and Spain. Sample material is recorded as cDNA or gDNA derived from T cells, B-cell-depleted T cells, or PBMCs.

In the original analysis: Amplification of reference gene primers was used by the study to estimate nucleated cell counts. Repertoires were generated with immunoSEQ multiplex PCR, while TCRdb's copy carries only in-frame clones and drops some. For V, J and clone size, that table is used; D and trimming come from the DNA. This sample has under 250,000 clones, with approximately 84% found just once. Sequenced input: peripheral blood. The receptor was isolated from a woman aged 55-69 years with acute or convalescent COVID-19.

DNA for the CDR3: TGTGCCAGCAGTGAGGGAGGCAATGAGCAGTTCTTC. This sequence encodes CASSEGGNEQFF. The chain uses TRBV25-1 and TRBJ2-1; a possible D gene is TRBD2 (6 bases). Trimming left V 3 bases short and J 6 bases short, with 6 bases between. The CDR3 is 12 amino acids. CDR1 MGHDK and CDR2 SYGVNS come from the germline V gene.